Each of the 8 T cell receptor beta chains below was sequenced from the same sample in a study of vaccination effects on CD4 cells after COVID-19. These receptors have no identified antigens. The assay was immunoSEQ multiplex PCR, and TCRdb's table has in-frame clones only and misses some. The sample yields about 28,000 clones, about 60% seen once. Upon completion of more than 9 days in culture, CD4+ T cells were isolated. Sequenced here: CD4+ T cells from PBMCs cultured without peptide, sampled before COVID-19 vaccination. The receptors were gathered from a human donor who received a COVID-19 vaccine.

V and J are TRBV19 and TRBJ1-1; D ambiguous. The CDR3 length is 14 residues. Germline V gives CDR1 LNHDA, CDR2 SQIVND (reference sequence). The V end lost 6 bases, the J end lost 0 bases, and 11 bases lay between the germline ends. The CDR3 DNA follows: TGTGCCAGTAGCCAACAGCAGATGAACACTGAAGCTTTCTTT. This gives the protein CASSQQQMNTEAFF.

J is TRBJ1-3 and V is TRBV18; D is uncertain. The CDR3 sequence is 14 residues long. V was clipped by 3 bases and J by 3 bases, with 9 bases between them. Germline CDR1 is KGHSH and CDR2 is LQKENI. CDR3 amino acids: CASSPRTDGNTIYF. The DNA for the CDR3 is TGTGCCAGCTCACCCCGCACGGATGGAAACACCATATATTTT.

The rearrangement joins TRBV3-1 (or the pseudogene TRBV3-2) to TRBJ2-7; D is possibly TRBD1 (6 bases). Germline values: CDR1 LGHDT, CDR2 YNNKEL (reference sequence). CDR3 length equals 14 residues. Trimming shortened V by 5 bases and J by 2 bases, and 13 bases separated the two germline ends. The CDR3 reads CASSSWTETYEQYF. For the CDR3, the DNA is TGTGCCAGCAGCTCCTGGACAGAAACCTACGAGCAGTACTTC.

The chain uses TRBV7-9 and TRBJ1-2, with D hard to call. V lost 5 bases and J lost 4, with 2 bases in between. The CDR3 runs to 10 residues. Germline V gives CDR1 SEHNR, CDR2 FQNEAQ (reference sequence). The DNA for the CDR3 is TGTGCCAGCAGCGGCTATGGCTACACCTTC. It specifies CASSGYGYTF. Variable domain in full (rest from reference TRBV7-9 and TRBJ1-2): DTGVSQNPRHKITKRGQNVTFRCDPISEHNRLYWYRQTLGQGPEFLTYFQNEAQLEKSRLLSDRFSAERPKGSFSTLEIQRTEQGDSAMYLCASSGYGYTFGSGTRLTVV.

The rearrangement uses TRBV4-1 and TRBJ2-5; D ambiguous. Looked up from germline, CDR1 is MGHRA and CDR2 is YSYEKL. Trimming took off 4 bases at V and 5 bases at J, with 11 bases between the two ends. CDR3 length equals 13 residues. The chain's CDR3 is CASSLQIRETQYF. CDR3 nucleotide sequence: TGCGCCAGCAGCCTTCAAATCCGGGAGACCCAGTACTTC.

The chain joins TRBV19 to TRBJ2-1, with unresolved D. This CDR3 contains 13 residues. The germline CDR1 and CDR2 sequences are LNHDA and SQIVND (reference sequence). The germline V and J ends were trimmed by 5 bases and 6 bases, with 11 bases remaining between them. The DNA for the CDR3 is TGTGCCAGTAGTGCAGGCCCTCTCAATGAGCAGTTCTTC. The encoded protein is CASSAGPLNEQFF. Looking up the rest from reference TRBV19 and TRBJ2-1 gives the full variable domain: DGGITQSPKYLFRKEGQNVTLSCEQNLNHDAMYWYRQDPGQGLRLIYYSQIVNDFQKGDIAEGYSVSREKKESFPLTVTSAQKNPTAFYLCASSAGPLNEQFFGPGTRLTVL.

This chain joins TRBV19 and TRBJ2-5, with D perhaps assigned TRBD1 or TRBD2 (5 bases each). Germline CDR1 reads LNHDA; CDR2 reads SQIVND (reference sequence). Trimming stripped 1 base from V and 5 bases from J, with 5 bases between. CDR3 size: 12 residues. The CDR3: CASSIGGETQYF. CDR3 in DNA: TGTGCCAGTAGTATAGGGGGGGAGACCCAGTACTTC. Full variable domain (missing parts from reference TRBV19 and TRBJ2-5): DGGITQSPKYLFRKEGQNVTLSCEQNLNHDAMYWYRQDPGQGLRLIYYSQIVNDFQKGDIAEGYSVSREKKESFPLTVTSAQKNPTAFYLCASSIGGETQYFGPGTRLLVL.

The chain combines TRBV19 with TRBJ2-3, with 14 bases that match TRBD2. V shed 4 bases and J 4 bases; nucleotides not matched to a gene: 7. Germline values: CDR1 LNHDA, CDR2 SQIVND (reference sequence). The CDR3 is 17 residues long. The CDR3 region has the DNA TGTGCCAGTAGTAAAGCCGGGACTAGCGGGGGTGCAGATACGCAGTATTTT. Its translation is CASSKAGTSGGADTQYF.